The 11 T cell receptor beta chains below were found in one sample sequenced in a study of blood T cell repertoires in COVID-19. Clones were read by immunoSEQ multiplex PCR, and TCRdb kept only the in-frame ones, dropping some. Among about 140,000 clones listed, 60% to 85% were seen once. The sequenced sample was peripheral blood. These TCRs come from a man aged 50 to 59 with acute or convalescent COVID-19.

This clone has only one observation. CDR3: CAISETSSGEQFF. CDR3 in DNA: TGTGCCATCAGTGAGACTAGCTCCGGTGAGCAGTTCTTC. The V and J genes are TRBV10-3 and TRBJ2-1, with a tentative D call TRBD2 (6 bases). The CDR3 has 13 residues. Between the trimmed V and J ends, which lost 2 bases and 9 bases, there was a span of 11 bases. Looked up from germline, CDR1 is ENHRY and CDR2 is SYGVKD.

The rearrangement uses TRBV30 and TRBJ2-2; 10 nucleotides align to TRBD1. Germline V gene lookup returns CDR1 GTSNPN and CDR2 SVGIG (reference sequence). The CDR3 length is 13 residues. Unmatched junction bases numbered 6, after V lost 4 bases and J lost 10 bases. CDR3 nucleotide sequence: TGTGCCTGGAATGGACAGGGGGTTATGGAGCTGTTTTTT. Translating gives CAWNGQGVMELFF.

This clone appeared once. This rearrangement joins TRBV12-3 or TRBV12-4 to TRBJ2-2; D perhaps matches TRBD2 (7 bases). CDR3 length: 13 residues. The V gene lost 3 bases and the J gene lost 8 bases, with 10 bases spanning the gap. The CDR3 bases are TGTGCCAGCAGTTTCGGGGGGCCGGGGGAGCTGTTTTTT. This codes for CASSFGGPGELFF.

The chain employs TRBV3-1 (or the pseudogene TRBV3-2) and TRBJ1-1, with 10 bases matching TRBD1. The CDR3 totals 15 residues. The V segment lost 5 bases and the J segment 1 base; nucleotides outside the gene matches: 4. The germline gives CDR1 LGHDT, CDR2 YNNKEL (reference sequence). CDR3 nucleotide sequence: TGTGCCAGCAGCTTGACAGGGGGCAAGAACACTGAAGCTTTCTTT. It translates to CASSLTGGKNTEAFF.

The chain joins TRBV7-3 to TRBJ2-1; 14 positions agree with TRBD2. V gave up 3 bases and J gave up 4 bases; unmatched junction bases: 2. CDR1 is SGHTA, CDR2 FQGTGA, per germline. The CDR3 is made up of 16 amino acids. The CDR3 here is CASSFRTSGGYNEQFF. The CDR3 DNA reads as TGTGCCAGCAGCTTTAGGACTAGCGGGGGGTACAATGAGCAGTTCTTC. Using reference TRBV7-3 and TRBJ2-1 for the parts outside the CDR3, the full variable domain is GAGVSQTPSNKVTEKGKYVELRCDPISGHTALYWYRQSLGQGPEFLIYFQGTGAADDSGLPNDRFFAVRPEGSVSTLKIQRTERGDSAVYLCASSFRTSGGYNEQFFGPGTRLTVL.

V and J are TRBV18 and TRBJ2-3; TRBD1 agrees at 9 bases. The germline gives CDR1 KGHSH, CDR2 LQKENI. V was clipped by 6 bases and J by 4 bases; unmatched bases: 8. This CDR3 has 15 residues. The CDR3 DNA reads TGTGCCAGCTCGCACGACAGGGGGAGCGCAGATACGCAGTATTTT. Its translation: CASSHDRGSADTQYF.

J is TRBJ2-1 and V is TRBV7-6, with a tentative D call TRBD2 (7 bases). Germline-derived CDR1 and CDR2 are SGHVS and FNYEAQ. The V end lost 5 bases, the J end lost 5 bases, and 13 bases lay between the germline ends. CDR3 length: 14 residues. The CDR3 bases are TGTGCCAGCAGCCTCGCGGGGGCTCACAATGAGCAGTTCTTC. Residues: CASSLAGAHNEQFF.

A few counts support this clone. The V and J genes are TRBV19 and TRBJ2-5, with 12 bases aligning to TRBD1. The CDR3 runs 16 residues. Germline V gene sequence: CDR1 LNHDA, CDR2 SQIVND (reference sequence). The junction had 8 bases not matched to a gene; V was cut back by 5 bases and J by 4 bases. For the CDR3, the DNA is TGTGCCAGTAGTGCCCGGGACAGGGGGCACCGAGAGACCCAGTACTTC. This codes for CASSARDRGHRETQYF.

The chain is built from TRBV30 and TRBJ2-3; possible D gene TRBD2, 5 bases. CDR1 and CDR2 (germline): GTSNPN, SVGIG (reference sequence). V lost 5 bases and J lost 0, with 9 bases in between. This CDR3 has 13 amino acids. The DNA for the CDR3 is TGTGCCTGGGGGTCGGGGAGCACAGATACGCAGTATTTT. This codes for CAWGSGSTDTQYF.

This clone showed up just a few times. The CDR3 spells CASSWFGENTEAFF. DNA for the CDR3: TGTGCCAGCAGCTGGTTCGGGGAGAACACTGAAGCTTTCTTT. V is TRBV5-4 and J is TRBJ1-1, with D unresolved. The CDR3 length is 14 residues. Germline CDR1 is SGHNT and CDR2 is YYREEE (reference sequence). V dropped 3 bases and J dropped 1 base, with 10 bases sitting between them.

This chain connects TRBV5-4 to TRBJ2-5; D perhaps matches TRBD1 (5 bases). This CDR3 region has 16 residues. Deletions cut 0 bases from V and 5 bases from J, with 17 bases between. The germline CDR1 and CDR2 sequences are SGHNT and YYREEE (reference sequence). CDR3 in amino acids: CASSLAIGLGDETQYF. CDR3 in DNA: TGTGCCAGCAGCTTGGCCATCGGCCTAGGGGATGAGACCCAGTACTTC.